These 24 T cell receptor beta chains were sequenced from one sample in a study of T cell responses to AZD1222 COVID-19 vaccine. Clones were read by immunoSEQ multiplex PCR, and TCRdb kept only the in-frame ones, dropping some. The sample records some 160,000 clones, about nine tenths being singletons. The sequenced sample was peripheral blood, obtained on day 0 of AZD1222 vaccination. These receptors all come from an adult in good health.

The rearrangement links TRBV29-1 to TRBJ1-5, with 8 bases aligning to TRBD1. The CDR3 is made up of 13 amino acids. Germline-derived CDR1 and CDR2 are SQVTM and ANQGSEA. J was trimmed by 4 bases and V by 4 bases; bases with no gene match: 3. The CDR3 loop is CSVGQGLNQPQHF. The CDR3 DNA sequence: TGCAGCGTTGGACAGGGGCTAAATCAGCCCCAGCATTTT.

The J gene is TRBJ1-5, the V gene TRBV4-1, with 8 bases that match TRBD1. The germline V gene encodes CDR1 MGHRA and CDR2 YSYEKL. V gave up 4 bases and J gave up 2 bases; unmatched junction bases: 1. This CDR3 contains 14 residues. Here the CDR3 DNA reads TGCGCCAGCAGCCCGGACAGGGGCAATCAGCCCCAGCATTTT. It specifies CASSPDRGNQPQHF.

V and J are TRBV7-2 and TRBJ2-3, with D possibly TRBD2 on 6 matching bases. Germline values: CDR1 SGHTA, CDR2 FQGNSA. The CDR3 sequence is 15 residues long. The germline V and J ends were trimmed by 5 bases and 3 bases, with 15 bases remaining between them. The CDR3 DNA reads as TGTGCCAGCAGCGTACAAACCCGGGGGACAGATACGCAGTATTTT. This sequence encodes CASSVQTRGTDTQYF. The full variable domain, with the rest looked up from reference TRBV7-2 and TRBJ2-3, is GAGVSQSPSNKVTEKGKDVELRCDPISGHTALYWYRQSLGQGLEFLIYFQGNSAPDKSGLPSDRFSAERTGGSVSTLTIQRTQQEDSAVYLCASSVQTRGTDTQYFGPGTRLTVL.

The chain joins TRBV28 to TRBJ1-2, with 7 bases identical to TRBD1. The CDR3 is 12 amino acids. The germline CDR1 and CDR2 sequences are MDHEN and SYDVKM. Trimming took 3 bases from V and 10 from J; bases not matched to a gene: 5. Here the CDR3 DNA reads TGTGCCAGCAGTTTGACAGGGACTGACTACACCTTC. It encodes CASSLTGTDYTF.

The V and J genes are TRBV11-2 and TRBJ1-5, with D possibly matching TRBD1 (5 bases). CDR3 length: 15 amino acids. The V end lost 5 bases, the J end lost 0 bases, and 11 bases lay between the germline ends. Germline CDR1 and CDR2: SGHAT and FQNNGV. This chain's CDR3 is CASSLRGYSNQPQHF. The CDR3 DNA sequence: TGTGCCAGCAGCCTCCGGGGGTATAGCAATCAGCCCCAGCATTTT.

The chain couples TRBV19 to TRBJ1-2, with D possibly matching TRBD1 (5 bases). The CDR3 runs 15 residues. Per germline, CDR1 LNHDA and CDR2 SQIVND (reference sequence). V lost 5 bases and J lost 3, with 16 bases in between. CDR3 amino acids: CASSSPGTADYGYTF. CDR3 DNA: TGTGCCAGTAGTTCGCCGGGGACGGCTGACTATGGCTACACCTTC.

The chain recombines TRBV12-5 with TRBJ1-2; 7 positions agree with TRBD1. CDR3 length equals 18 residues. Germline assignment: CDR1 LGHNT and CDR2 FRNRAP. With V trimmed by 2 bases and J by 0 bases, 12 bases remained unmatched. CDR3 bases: TGTGCTAGTGGTTTGAACACAGGGGCGTCCACCACTAACTATGGCTACACCTTC. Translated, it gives CASGLNTGASTTNYGYTF.

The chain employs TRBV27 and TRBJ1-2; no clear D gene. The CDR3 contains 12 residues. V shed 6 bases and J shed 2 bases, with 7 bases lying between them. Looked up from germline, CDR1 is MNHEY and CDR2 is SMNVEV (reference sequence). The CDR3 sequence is CASSQRNYGYTF. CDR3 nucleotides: TGTGCCAGCAGCCAAAGGAACTATGGCTACACCTTC.

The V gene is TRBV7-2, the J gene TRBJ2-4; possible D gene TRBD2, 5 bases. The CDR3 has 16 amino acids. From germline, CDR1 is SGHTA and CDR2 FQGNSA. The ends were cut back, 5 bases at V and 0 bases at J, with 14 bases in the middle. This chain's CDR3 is CASSPRGDVAKNIQYF. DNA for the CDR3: TGTGCCAGCAGCCCACGGGGAGATGTAGCCAAAAACATTCAGTACTTC.

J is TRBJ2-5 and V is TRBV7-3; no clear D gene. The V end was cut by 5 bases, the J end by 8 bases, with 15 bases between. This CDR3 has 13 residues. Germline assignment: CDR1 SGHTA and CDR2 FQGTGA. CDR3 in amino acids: CASSQTGDGTQYF. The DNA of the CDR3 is TGTGCCAGCAGCCAGACGGGTGACGGTACCCAGTACTTC.

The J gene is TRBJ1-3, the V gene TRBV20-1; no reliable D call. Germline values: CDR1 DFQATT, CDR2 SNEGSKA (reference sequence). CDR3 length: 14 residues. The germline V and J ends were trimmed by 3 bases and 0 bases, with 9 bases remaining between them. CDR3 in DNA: TGCAGTGCTAGTTTAGCAGGCTCTGGAAACACCATATATTTT. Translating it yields CSASLAGSGNTIYF.

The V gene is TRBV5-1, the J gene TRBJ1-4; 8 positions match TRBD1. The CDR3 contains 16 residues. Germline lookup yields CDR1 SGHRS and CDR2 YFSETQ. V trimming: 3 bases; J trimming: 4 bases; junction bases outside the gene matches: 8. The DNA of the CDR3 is TGCGCCAGCAGCTCTGGTATGGGACAGGTTAATGAAAAACTGTTTTTT. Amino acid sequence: CASSSGMGQVNEKLFF.

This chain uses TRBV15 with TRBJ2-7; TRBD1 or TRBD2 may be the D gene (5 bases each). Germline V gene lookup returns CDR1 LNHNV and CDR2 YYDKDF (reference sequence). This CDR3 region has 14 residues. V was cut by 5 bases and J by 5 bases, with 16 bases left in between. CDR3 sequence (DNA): TGTGCCACCAGCCGCGACCTCGGGACGGACGAGCAGTACTTC. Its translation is CATSRDLGTDEQYF.

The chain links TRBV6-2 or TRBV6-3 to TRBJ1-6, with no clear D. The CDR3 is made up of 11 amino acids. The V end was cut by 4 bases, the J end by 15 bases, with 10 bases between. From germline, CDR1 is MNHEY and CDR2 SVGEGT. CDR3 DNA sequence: TGTGCCAGCAGTTCCAACCGGGTCCTCCACTTT. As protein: CASSSNRVLHF.

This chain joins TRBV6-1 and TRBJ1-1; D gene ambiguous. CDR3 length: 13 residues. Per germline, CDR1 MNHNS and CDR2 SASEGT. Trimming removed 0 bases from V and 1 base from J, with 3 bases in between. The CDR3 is CASSEARNTEAFF. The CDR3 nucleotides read TGTGCCAGCAGTGAAGCTCGGAACACTGAAGCTTTCTTT.

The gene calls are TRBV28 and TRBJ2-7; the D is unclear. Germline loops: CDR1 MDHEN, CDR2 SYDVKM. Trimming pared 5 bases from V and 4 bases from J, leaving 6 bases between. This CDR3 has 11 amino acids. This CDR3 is CASSVNYEQYF. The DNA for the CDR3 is TGTGCCAGCAGTGTGAATTACGAGCAGTACTTC.

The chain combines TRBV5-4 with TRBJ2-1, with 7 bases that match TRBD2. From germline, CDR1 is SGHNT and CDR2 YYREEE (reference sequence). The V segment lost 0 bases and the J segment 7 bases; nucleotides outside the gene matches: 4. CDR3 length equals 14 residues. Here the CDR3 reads CASSLAGGRNEQFF. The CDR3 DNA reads TGTGCCAGCAGCTTGGCGGGAGGACGGAATGAGCAGTTCTTC.

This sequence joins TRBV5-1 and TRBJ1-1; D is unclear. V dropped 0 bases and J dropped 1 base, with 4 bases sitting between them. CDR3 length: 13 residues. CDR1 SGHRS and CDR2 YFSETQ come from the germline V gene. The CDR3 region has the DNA TGCGCCAGCAGCTTGGACTGGAACACTGAAGCTTTCTTT. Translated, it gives CASSLDWNTEAFF.

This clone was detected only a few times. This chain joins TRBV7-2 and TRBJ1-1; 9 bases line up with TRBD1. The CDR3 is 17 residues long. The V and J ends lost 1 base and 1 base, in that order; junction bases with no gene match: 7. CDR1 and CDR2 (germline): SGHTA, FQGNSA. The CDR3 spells CASSLEDRGDKNTEAFF. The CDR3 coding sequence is TGTGCCAGCAGCTTAGAGGACAGGGGAGATAAGAACACTGAAGCTTTCTTT.

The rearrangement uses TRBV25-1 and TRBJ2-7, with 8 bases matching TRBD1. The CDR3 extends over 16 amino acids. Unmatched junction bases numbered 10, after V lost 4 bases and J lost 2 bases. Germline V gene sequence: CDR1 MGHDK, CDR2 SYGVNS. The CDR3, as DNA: TGTGCCAGCAGTGGAGTAAACAGGGGGGCCCCCTACGAGCAGTACTTC. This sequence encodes CASSGVNRGAPYEQYF.

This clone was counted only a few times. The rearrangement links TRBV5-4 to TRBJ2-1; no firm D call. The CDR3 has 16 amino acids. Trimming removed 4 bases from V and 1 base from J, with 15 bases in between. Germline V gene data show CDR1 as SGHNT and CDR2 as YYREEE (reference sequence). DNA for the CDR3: TGTGCCAGCAGCGCACGGATGGTAGTTTCCTACAATGAGCAGTTCTTC. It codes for CASSARMVVSYNEQFF. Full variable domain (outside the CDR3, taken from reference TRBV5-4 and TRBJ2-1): ETGVTQSPTHLIKTRGQQVTLRCSSQSGHNTVSWYQQALGQGPQFIFQYYREEENGRGNFPPRFSGLQFPNYSSELNVNALELDDSALYLCASSARMVVSYNEQFFGPGTRLTVL.

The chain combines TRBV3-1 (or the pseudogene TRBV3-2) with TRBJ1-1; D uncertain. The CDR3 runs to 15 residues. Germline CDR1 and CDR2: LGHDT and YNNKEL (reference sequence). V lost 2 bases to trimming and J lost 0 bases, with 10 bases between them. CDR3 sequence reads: CASSQRGVMNTEAFF. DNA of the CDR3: TGTGCCAGCAGCCAAAGAGGAGTCATGAACACTGAAGCTTTCTTT.

CDR3 DNA: TGTGCCAGCAGCAAAGTGGACTTGGTTCCGCGACGGTTCCGAACAGGGGGCACTGAAGCTTTCTTT. Its protein is CASSKVDLVPRRFRTGGTEAFF. This sequence joins TRBV21-1 and TRBJ1-1; the table's TRBD1 call for D was not verified on the DNA. TRBV21-1 is shown as a pseudogene. CDR3 size: 22 residues.

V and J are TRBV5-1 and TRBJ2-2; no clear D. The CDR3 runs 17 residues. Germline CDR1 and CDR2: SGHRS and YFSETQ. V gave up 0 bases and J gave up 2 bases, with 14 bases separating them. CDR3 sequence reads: CASSLDRITSNTGELFF. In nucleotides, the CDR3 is TGCGCCAGCAGCTTGGATCGGATAACCTCTAACACCGGGGAGCTGTTTTTT.